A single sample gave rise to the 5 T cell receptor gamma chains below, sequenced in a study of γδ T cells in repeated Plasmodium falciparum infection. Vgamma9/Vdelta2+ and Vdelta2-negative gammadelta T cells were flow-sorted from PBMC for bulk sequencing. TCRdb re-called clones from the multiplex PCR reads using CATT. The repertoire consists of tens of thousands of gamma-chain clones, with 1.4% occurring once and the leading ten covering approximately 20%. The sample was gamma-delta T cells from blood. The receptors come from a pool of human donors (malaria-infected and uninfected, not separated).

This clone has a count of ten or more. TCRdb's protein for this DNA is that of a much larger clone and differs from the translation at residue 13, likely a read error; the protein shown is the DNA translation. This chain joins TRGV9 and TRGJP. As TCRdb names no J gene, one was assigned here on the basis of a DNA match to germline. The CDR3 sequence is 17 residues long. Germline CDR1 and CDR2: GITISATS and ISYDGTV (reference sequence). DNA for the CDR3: TGTGCCTTGTGGGAGGCAAAACAAGAGTTGGGCAAAATAATCAAGGTATTT. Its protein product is CALWEAKQELGKIIKVF.

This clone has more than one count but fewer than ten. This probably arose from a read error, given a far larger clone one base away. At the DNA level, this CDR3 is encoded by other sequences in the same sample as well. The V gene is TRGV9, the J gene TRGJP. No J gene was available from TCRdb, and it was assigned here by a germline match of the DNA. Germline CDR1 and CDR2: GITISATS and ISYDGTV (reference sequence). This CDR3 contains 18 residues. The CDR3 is CALWEVHKGELGKKIKVF. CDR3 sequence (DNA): TGTGCCCTGTGGGAGGTGCACAAGGGAGAGTTGGGCAAAAAAATCAAGGTATTT.

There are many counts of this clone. CDR3 sequence: CATWDPQNYYKKLF. DNA for the CDR3: TGTGCCACCTGGGATCCACAGAATTATTATAAGAAACTCTTT. V usage is TRGV4 and J usage is TRGJ1 or TRGJ2. In the absence of a J gene in TCRdb, the DNA was matched to germline to assign it here. The V and J ends lost 3 bases and 0 bases, in that order; junction bases with no gene match: 5. The CDR3 has 14 residues. From germline, CDR1 is EGSTGY and CDR2 YDSYTSSV.

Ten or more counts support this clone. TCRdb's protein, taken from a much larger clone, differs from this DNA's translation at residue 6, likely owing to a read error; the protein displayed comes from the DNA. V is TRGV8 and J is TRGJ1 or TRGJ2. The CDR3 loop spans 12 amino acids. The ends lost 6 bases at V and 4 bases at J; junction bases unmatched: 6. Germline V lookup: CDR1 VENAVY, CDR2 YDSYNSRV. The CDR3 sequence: CATWQKYYKKLF. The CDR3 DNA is TGTGCCACCTGGCAAAAATATTATAAGAAACTCTTT.

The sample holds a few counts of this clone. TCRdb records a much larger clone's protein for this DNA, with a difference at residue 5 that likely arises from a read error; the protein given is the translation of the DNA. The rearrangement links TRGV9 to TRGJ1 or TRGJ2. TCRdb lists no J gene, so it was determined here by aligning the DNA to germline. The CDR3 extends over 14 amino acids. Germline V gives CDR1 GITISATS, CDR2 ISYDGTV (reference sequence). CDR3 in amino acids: CALWKVRFYYKKLF. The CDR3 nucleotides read TGTGCCTTGTGGAAGGTGCGTTTTTATTATAAGAAACTCTTT.